This T cell receptor (beta chain) is from a study of human T cells and chemical hapten exposure. This clonotype was seen only a few times. The V and J ends lost 3 bases and 5 bases, in that order; junction bases with no gene match: 8. Germline V CDR1 and CDR2: MDHEN, SYDVKM. The CDR3 runs to 15 residues. Noted time point: pre-sensitization, week 0. As to treatment: therapeutic diphenylcyclopropenone sensitization with weekly scalp DPC. Each CDR3 protein is one row after TCRdb ran MiXCR on the RACE reads. Found here are under 400,000 distinct CDR3 sequences, 4.5% to 6% of them singletons; the top ten hold 2% to 3%.

This receptor was taken from a woman in her forties or fifties with alopecia areata. Some clones in this sample may be carry-over from other donors' samples. The material sequenced was whole blood, taken in connection with sensitization to the hapten diphenylcyclopropenone (DPC). The chain uses TRBV28 and TRBJ2-3; TRBD2 matches at 7 bases. CDR3: CASSLGRERIDTQYF. DNA for the CDR3: TGTGCCAGCAGTTTGGGGCGGGAGCGGATAGATACGCAGTATTTT.